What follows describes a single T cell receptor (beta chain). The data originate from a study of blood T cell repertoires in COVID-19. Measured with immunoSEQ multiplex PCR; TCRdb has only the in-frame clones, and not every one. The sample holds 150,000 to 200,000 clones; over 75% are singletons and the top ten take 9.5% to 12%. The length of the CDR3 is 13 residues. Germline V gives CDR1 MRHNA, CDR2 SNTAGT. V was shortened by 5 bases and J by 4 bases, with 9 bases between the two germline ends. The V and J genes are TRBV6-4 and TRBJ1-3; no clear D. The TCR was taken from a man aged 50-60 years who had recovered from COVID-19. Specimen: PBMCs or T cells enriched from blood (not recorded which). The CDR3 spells CASSPEAGNTIYF. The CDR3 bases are TGTGCCAGCAGTCCCGAGGCCGGAAACACCATATATTTT.